The 27 T cell receptor beta chains reported below all come from one sample, sequenced in a study of cytomegalovirus exposure and HLA in healthy donors. Some clones are missing from TCRdb's copy, which holds only in-frame ones; the method was immunoSEQ multiplex PCR. This table has 150,000 to 200,000 clones, more than 75% appearing once. Source material: PBMCs. The receptors derive from a woman aged 18-29 years in good health and CMV-seronegative.

This chain joins TRBV19 and TRBJ2-1; 7 bases match TRBD1. This CDR3 comprises 16 residues. Looked up from germline, CDR1 is LNHDA and CDR2 is SQIVND (reference sequence). Trimming took 3 bases from V and 0 from J; bases not matched to a gene: 5. In nucleotides, the CDR3 is TGTGCCAGTAGTATCCCGGGGACAGTCTCCTACAATGAGCAGTTCTTC. Protein: CASSIPGTVSYNEQFF.

This chain uses TRBV7-6 with TRBJ2-5; D is undetermined. Between the trimmed V and J ends, which lost 4 bases and 5 bases, there was a span of 11 bases. The V gene's germline CDR1 is SGHVS and CDR2 FNYEAQ. This CDR3 spans 13 amino acids. The CDR3: CASSSRTWETQYF. CDR3 DNA sequence: TGTGCCAGCAGCTCGCGAACCTGGGAGACCCAGTACTTC. Drawing the rest from reference TRBV7-6 and TRBJ2-5, the complete variable domain is GAGVSQSPRYKVTKRGQDVALRCDPISGHVSLYWYRQALGQGPEFLTYFNYEAQQDKSGLPNDRFSAERPEGSISTLTIQRTEQRDSAMYRCASSSRTWETQYFGPGTRLLVL.

The chain carries TRBV4-2 and TRBJ2-2, with a tentative D call TRBD2 (6 bases). In germline, CDR1 is LGHNA, CDR2 YNFKEQ. The length of the CDR3 is 23 residues. V lost 0 bases, J lost 5 bases, and 34 bases lay in between. CDR3 region: CASSQESGGPGNLLASQTGELFF. CDR3 coding DNA: TGTGCCAGCAGCCAAGAGAGCGGTGGGCCAGGGAACCTCCTAGCGAGCCAGACCGGGGAGCTGTTTTTT.

The rearrangement joins TRBV19 to TRBJ1-5; a weak D match, TRBD1 (5 bases). Germline loops: CDR1 LNHDA, CDR2 SQIVND (reference sequence). This CDR3 comprises 13 residues. V dropped 5 bases and J dropped 6 bases, with 11 bases sitting between them. The CDR3 DNA follows: TGTGCCAGTAGTGCGACAGACGGTCAGCCCCAGCATTTT. As protein: CASSATDGQPQHF.

The CDR3 DNA reads TGTGCCAGCAGTGCTTTTAGCACAGATACGCAGTATTTT. It specifies CASSAFSTDTQYF. V usage is TRBV2 and J usage is TRBJ2-3; D is ambiguous. Germline V gives CDR1 SNHLY, CDR2 FYNNEI. The CDR3 is made up of 13 amino acids. V dropped 4 bases and J dropped 0 bases, with 5 bases sitting between them.

J is TRBJ2-7 and V is TRBV11-2, with 9 bases lining up with TRBD1. This CDR3 is built from 15 residues. After removal of 5 bases from V and 3 bases from J, the junction contained 8 bases not matched to a gene. Germline V lookup: CDR1 SGHAT, CDR2 FQNNGV. The CDR3 is CASSGFRDRDYEQYF. CDR3 sequence (DNA): TGTGCCAGCAGCGGATTCCGGGACAGGGACTACGAGCAGTACTTC.

V gene TRBV7-8 combines with J gene TRBJ1-1; weak D call: TRBD1 (6 bases). This CDR3 has 14 amino acids. Trimming pared 10 bases from V and 1 base from J, leaving 16 bases between. Germline V CDR1 and CDR2: SGHVS, FQNEAQ. The CDR3 sequence: CATKGGWQNTEAFF. The CDR3 nucleotides are TGTGCCACAAAAGGGGGATGGCAGAACACTGAAGCTTTCTTT. Combining the CDR3 with reference TRBV7-8 and TRBJ1-1 gives the whole variable domain GAGVSQSPRYKVAKRGQDVALRCDPISGHVSLFWYQQALGQGPEFLTYFQNEAQLDKSGLPSDRFFAERPEGSVSTLKIQRTQQEDSAVYLCATKGGWQNTEAFFGQGTRLTVV.

The J gene is TRBJ2-3, the V gene TRBV6-5; no clear D gene. CDR1 MNHEY and CDR2 SVGAGI come from the germline V gene. The CDR3 is 11 residues long. Trimming removed 7 bases from V and 8 bases from J, with 10 bases in between. CDR3 sequence reads: CASTLTGTQYF. The CDR3, as DNA: TGTGCCAGCACCCTTACGGGTACGCAGTATTTT.

The CDR3 nucleotides are TGTGCCAGCAGCTCCCCCGTGGCAGGGGTTTTTGGCTACACCTTC. Translation gives CASSSPVAGVFGYTF. The rearrangement joins TRBV13 to TRBJ1-2; possibly TRBD1 for D (6 bases). V was trimmed by 4 bases and J by 7 bases, leaving 19 bases between them. CDR3 length equals 15 residues. Germline CDR1 reads PRHDT; CDR2 reads FYEKMQ (reference sequence).

The gene calls are TRBV5-1 and TRBJ2-1; the D is unclear. V was shortened by 1 base and J by 9 bases, with 8 bases between the two germline ends. CDR1 and CDR2 from the germline V gene are SGHRS and YFSETQ. The CDR3 sequence is 12 residues long. Written as DNA, the CDR3 is TGCGCCAGCAGCTTGCAGGAAGCTGAGCAGTTCTTC. It specifies CASSLQEAEQFF.

The chain uses TRBV6-4 and TRBJ1-6, with TRBD1 as a possible D gene (6 bases). V gave up 6 bases and J gave up 1 base, with 10 bases separating them. The CDR3 covers 15 residues. The germline CDR1 and CDR2 sequences are MRHNA and SNTAGT. The CDR3 sequence: CASRRTVSYNSPLHF. In DNA form, the CDR3 reads TGTGCCAGCAGGCGGACAGTTTCCTATAATTCACCCCTCCACTTT.

The V and J genes are TRBV7-8 and TRBJ1-1; D is possibly TRBD1 (6 bases). Germline CDR1 reads SGHVS; CDR2 reads FQNEAQ. The CDR3 consists of 14 residues. Trimming cost V 3 bases and J 2 bases, with 10 bases left between them. DNA of the CDR3: TGTGCCAGCAGCTTCGCGGGGGCCAACACTGAAGCTTTCTTT. Translating it yields CASSFAGANTEAFF.

The rearrangement links TRBV10-3 to TRBJ2-1; 14 bases map to TRBD2. The J segment lost 0 bases and the V segment lost 10 bases, leaving 2 bases of the junction unmatched. The CDR3 runs 15 residues. Germline CDR1 is ENHRY and CDR2 is SYGVKD. The CDR3 loop reads CATGTSGSSYNEQFF. CDR3 DNA: TGTGCCACCGGGACTAGCGGGAGCTCCTACAATGAGCAGTTCTTC.

This rearrangement joins TRBV19 to TRBJ2-3; D uncertain. Germline V gene data show CDR1 as LNHDA and CDR2 as SQIVND (reference sequence). The V end lost 4 bases, the J end lost 0 bases, and 11 bases lay between the germline ends. The CDR3 contains 15 residues. The CDR3, as DNA: TGTGCCAGTAGTAGAGCGTACGCTAGCACAGATACGCAGTATTTT. Protein: CASSRAYASTDTQYF.

There are a few counts of this clone. The genes are TRBV29-1 and TRBJ2-1; the match to TRBD1 covers 12 bases. The CDR3 length is 16 residues. V was clipped by 7 bases and J by 4 bases; unmatched bases: 11. Per the germline V gene, CDR1 is SQVTM and CDR2 is ANQGSEA. The CDR3 loop is CSGGQGARRIYNEQFF. The CDR3, as DNA: TGCAGCGGGGGACAGGGGGCTCGTCGAATATACAATGAGCAGTTCTTC.

The chain combines TRBV5-4 with TRBJ1-1; TRBD1 is a possible D gene (5 bases). The V end lost 1 base, the J end lost 3 bases, and 10 bases lay between the germline ends. Germline CDR1 SGHNT, CDR2 YYREEE (reference sequence). The CDR3 consists of 14 residues. CDR3 in amino acids: CASSLFRGDTEAFF. CDR3 DNA sequence: TGTGCCAGCAGCTTGTTTAGGGGTGACACTGAAGCTTTCTTT.

This rearrangement joins TRBV2 to TRBJ2-7; possible D gene TRBD1, 5 bases. Deletions cut 6 bases from V and 5 bases from J, with 11 bases between. CDR1 is SNHLY, CDR2 FYNNEI, per germline. This CDR3 has 12 residues. As DNA, the CDR3 is TGTGCCAGCAGCCAGGGCAGCCACGAGCAGTACTTC. Encoded protein: CASSQGSHEQYF. Looking up the rest from reference TRBV2 and TRBJ2-7 gives the full variable domain: EPEVTQTPSHQVTQMGQEVILRCVPISNHLYFYWYRQILGQKVEFLVSFYNNEISEKSEIFDDQFSVERPDGSNFTLKIRSTKLEDSAMYFCASSQGSHEQYFGPGTRLTVT.

This chain connects TRBV7-8 to TRBJ2-4, with a weak D call TRBD2 (5 bases). Germline-derived CDR1 and CDR2 are SGHVS and FQNEAQ. The CDR3 runs 20 residues. The V gene lost 5 bases and the J gene lost 0 bases, with 26 bases spanning the gap. In DNA, the CDR3 is TGTGCCAGCAGCACCTTCAAGGGAGAGTACAAAGTTCTAGCCAAAAACATTCAGTACTTC. This translates into CASSTFKGEYKVLAKNIQYF.

V usage is TRBV29-1 and J usage is TRBJ2-7; TRBD1 aligns across 9 bases. J was trimmed by 2 bases and V by 6 bases; bases with no gene match: 8. The CDR3 totals 14 residues. Germline values: CDR1 SQVTM, CDR2 ANQGSEA. The CDR3 region has the DNA TGCAGCGTGGAGGTTCGACAGGGGGCCTACGAGCAGTACTTC. It yields the protein CSVEVRQGAYEQYF.

This clone was picked up a small number of times. This chain uses TRBV15 with TRBJ1-6; D call uncertain. CDR1 and CDR2 from the germline V gene are LNHNV and YYDKDF (reference sequence). This CDR3 has 14 residues. V lost 0 bases, J lost 14 bases, and 14 bases lay in between. The CDR3 protein is CATSRDRGGKTLHF. In DNA form, the CDR3 reads TGTGCCACCAGCAGAGATCGGGGAGGGAAGACCCTCCACTTT.

This clone was picked up one time. This rearrangement joins TRBV5-4 to TRBJ2-1; TRBD2 matches 13 bases. Per germline, CDR1 SGHNT and CDR2 YYREEE (reference sequence). The CDR3 extends over 17 amino acids. Unmatched junction bases numbered 4, after V lost 0 bases and J lost 4 bases. CDR3 protein: CASSLGGGLAGYNEQFF. The CDR3 nucleotides are TGTGCCAGCAGCTTGGGTGGGGGACTAGCGGGATACAATGAGCAGTTCTTC. The full variable domain, rest sourced from reference TRBV5-4 and TRBJ2-1, is ETGVTQSPTHLIKTRGQQVTLRCSSQSGHNTVSWYQQALGQGPQFIFQYYREEENGRGNFPPRFSGLQFPNYSSELNVNALELDDSALYLCASSLGGGLAGYNEQFFGPGTRLTVL.

The V call is TRBV7-9, the J call TRBJ2-2, with 8 bases aligning to TRBD1. The CDR3 runs to 17 residues. CDR1 SEHNR and CDR2 FQNEAQ come from the germline V gene (reference sequence). The ends lost 0 bases at V and 0 bases at J; junction bases unmatched: 3. DNA for the CDR3: TGTGCCAGCAGCTTAGCGGACAGGGCCGCGAACACCGGGGAGCTGTTTTTT. Its translation is CASSLADRAANTGELFF. Full variable domain (missing parts from reference TRBV7-9 and TRBJ2-2): DTGVSQNPRHKITKRGQNVTFRCDPISEHNRLYWYRQTLGQGPEFLTYFQNEAQLEKSRLLSDRFSAERPKGSFSTLEIQRTEQGDSAMYLCASSLADRAANTGELFFGEGSRLTVL.

V usage is TRBV6-6 and J usage is TRBJ2-3; 7 bases are shared with TRBD1. The germline CDR1 and CDR2 sequences are MNHNY and SVGAGI (reference sequence). The CDR3 has 15 amino acids. The junction had 9 bases not matched to a gene; V was cut back by 9 bases and J by 0 bases. As DNA, the CDR3 is TGTGCCAGTCACAGGACAGGTCCAAGCACAGATACGCAGTATTTT. Translated, it gives CASHRTGPSTDTQYF.

The genes are TRBV30 and TRBJ2-3; TRBD2 agrees at 7 bases. Looked up from germline, CDR1 is GTSNPN and CDR2 is SVGIG (reference sequence). This CDR3 has 16 amino acids. V was pared by 3 bases and J by 2 bases, with 11 bases of the junction left unmatched. The CDR3 nucleotides are TGTGCCTGGAGCCGCGGAGCTAGCGGAGACACAGATACGCAGTATTTT. Its translation: CAWSRGASGDTDTQYF. The full variable domain, with the rest looked up from reference TRBV30 and TRBJ2-3, is SQTIHQWPATLVQPVGSPLSLECTVEGTSNPNLYWYRQAAGRGLQLLFYSVGIGQISSEVPQNLSASRPQDRQFILSSKKLLLSDSGFYLCAWSRGASGDTDTQYFGPGTRLTVL.

V and J are TRBV19 and TRBJ2-7, with a possible D match to TRBD1 (5 bases). Trimming shortened V by 5 bases and J by 3 bases, and 17 bases separated the two germline ends. The germline V gene encodes CDR1 LNHDA and CDR2 SQIVND (reference sequence). CDR3 length equals 15 residues. CDR3 region: CASSAVDTSNYEQYF. The CDR3 coding sequence is TGTGCCAGTAGTGCTGTGGACACATCTAACTACGAGCAGTACTTC.

The chain has TRBV19 and TRBJ1-1; D ambiguous. This CDR3 has 12 amino acids. Per germline, CDR1 LNHDA and CDR2 SQIVND (reference sequence). V was trimmed by 6 bases and J by 3 bases, leaving 8 bases between them. The CDR3 DNA is TGTGCCAGTAGCTTACCGGACACTGAAGCTTTCTTT. Translating gives CASSLPDTEAFF.

The chain has TRBV6-1 and TRBJ2-2; perhaps TRBD1 as D (5 bases). The germline V gene has CDR1 MNHNS and CDR2 SASEGT. V was cut by 3 bases and J by 6 bases, with 14 bases left in between. CDR3 size: 15 residues. This CDR3 is CASSEEMTVPGELFF. DNA of the CDR3: TGTGCCAGCAGTGAGGAAATGACAGTTCCCGGGGAGCTGTTTTTT.